A selection of T cell receptor beta chains follows, all from one sample in a study of chemoradiotherapy in HPV16-positive cancers. TCRdb keeps only in-frame clones here, not all; method: immunoSEQ multiplex PCR. Among more than 7,500 clones listed, approximately 88% were seen once. The starting material was blood, obtained from a patient who underwent chemoradiotherapy. The receptors come from a human donor with HPV-associated anogenital cancer. Each CDR3 is given with its conserved first and last residue. Each record gives: CDR3 length, J gene, clone size, D gene, V gene, CDR3 DNA, CDR3 protein. A D gene is named only where the DNA matches it firmly. The size entry is marked missing in some rows and otherwise reads once, few, many or a size class.

>18|TRBJ2-6|-|TRBD1|TRBV5-5
TGTGCCAGCAGCGGTCAAGGACAGGGCCCCTCTGGGGCCAACGTCCTGACTTTC
CASSGQGQGPSGANVLTF
>13|TRBJ2-1|once|-|TRBV2
TGTGCCAGCACCGAGGACTATTACAATGAGCAGTTCTTC
CASTEDYYNEQFF
>14|TRBJ2-5|-|-|TRBV6-5
TGTGCCAGCTCCCCGCCTACAGGGTGGAAGACCCAGTACTTC
CASSPPTGWKTQYF
>14|TRBJ2-3|-|-|TRBV6-5
TGTGCCAGCAGTTACGAGACGAGCACAGATACGCAGTATTTT
CASSYETSTDTQYF
>15|TRBJ2-7|large|TRBD1|TRBV9
TGTGCCAGCAGTTCGACAGGGTTCGTACAGGACGAGCAGTACTTC
CASSSTGFVQDEQYF
>12|TRBJ1-1|-|-|TRBV5-5
TGTGCCAGCAGCTTGGAGTACACTGAAGCTTTCTTT
CASSLEYTEAFF
>12|TRBJ1-1|-|-|TRBV18
TGTGCCAGCTCACCGGGACCGACCGAAGCTTTCTTT
CASSPGPTEAFF
>15|TRBJ1-4|-|-|TRBV5-1
TGCGCCAGCAGCTTGGTCAGGGGAACTAATGAAAAACTGTTTTTT
CASSLVRGTNEKLFF
>15|TRBJ1-1|-|-|TRBV15
TGTGCCACCAGCAGTGGGGCGGGGGCGCGGACTGAAGCTTTCTTT
CATSSGAGARTEAFF
>16|TRBJ1-1|-|-|TRBV18
TGTGCCAGCTCACCACGGGAATGGGGGGCAGGCACTGAAGCTTTCTTT
CASSPREWGAGTEAFF
>13|TRBJ2-7|-|-|TRBV28
TGTGCCAGCAGTTATGGCCCCAGGGGGGCCCAGTACTTC
CASSYGPRGAQYF
>15|TRBJ2-7|-|TRBD1|TRBV7-6
TGTGCCAGCAGCTCCCGACCCGACAGGGATCGGGAGCAGTACTTC
CASSSRPDRDREQYF
>17|TRBJ2-3|-|-|TRBV13
TGTGCCAGCAGCTTAGGGACTGGTGGTAGTATGACAGATACGCAGTATTTT
CASSLGTGGSMTDTQYF
>15|TRBJ1-5|-|TRBD1|TRBV19
TGTGCCAGTAGCCCAACAGGGGGCGGCAATCAGCCCCAGCATTTT
CASSPTGGGNQPQHF
>15|TRBJ2-7|-|-|TRBV5-6
TGTGCCAGCACCCTAGGGACCCACATGATCTACGAGCAGTACTTC
CASTLGTHMIYEQYF
>13|TRBJ2-7|-|TRBD1|TRBV7-9
TGTGCCAGCAGCTTTCGGGACAGCTACGAGCAGTACTTC
CASSFRDSYEQYF
>15|TRBJ2-7|-|TRBD2|TRBV5-6
TGTGCCAGCTCGAATTCGGGGGGACCGATCTTTGAGCAGTACTTC
CASSNSGGPIFEQYF
>14|TRBJ2-2|-|-|TRBV7-9
TGTGCCAGCAGCTCTACGCAAAACACCGGGGAGCTGTTTTTT
CASSSTQNTGELFF
>16|TRBJ2-7|-|TRBD2|TRBV19
TGTGCCAGTAGTAAGGAGGGACTAGCGGGATTCTACGAGCAGTACTTC
CASSKEGLAGFYEQYF
>16|TRBJ1-2|-|TRBD1|TRBV5-8
TGTGCCAGCAGCTCTCTACAGGGGATCGCGAACAATGGCTACACCTTC
CASSSLQGIANNGYTF
>13|TRBJ2-5|-|-|TRBV19
TGTGCCAGTAGTACGGGGTTAGGGGCATCCCAGTACTTC
CASSTGLGASQYF
>14|TRBJ2-3|-|-|TRBV10-2
TGCGCCAGCAGTGACCGTCTGGGCTCAGATACGCAGTATTTT
CASSDRLGSDTQYF
>17|TRBJ2-5|once|TRBD2|TRBV5-1
TGCGCCAGCAGCTCAAGGACTAGCGGGATCAGGGGAGAGACCCAGTACTTC
CASSSRTSGIRGETQYF
>17|TRBJ1-1|once|-|TRBV7-8
TGTGCCAGCAGCTTAGGGGCGGGGGGACACATAAACACTGAAGCTTTCTTT
CASSLGAGGHINTEAFF
>16|TRBJ2-2|-|-|TRBV7-3
TGTGCCAGCAGCCCAAGGGCAGGGGCGGGTGGCGGGGAGCTGTTTTTT
CASSPRAGAGGGELFF
>17|TRBJ2-4|-|-|TRBV19
TGTGCCAGTAGTATAAGGACTGGGACACTAGCCAAAAACATTCAGTACTTC
CASSIRTGTLAKNIQYF
>16|TRBJ1-1|-|-|TRBV18
TGTGCCAGCTCTTACAAGACAGGACTCATGAACACTGAAGCTTTCTTT
CASSYKTGLMNTEAFF
>15|TRBJ2-1|-|-|TRBV9
TGTGCCAGCACCGAAGGCTCCAGCTCCTACAATGAGCAGTTCTTC
CASTEGSSSYNEQFF
>15|TRBJ1-3|-|-|TRBV2
TGTGCCAGCAGTTTGGACCGCGCGTCTGGAAACACCATATATTTT
CASSLDRASGNTIYF
>12|TRBJ1-1|-|-|TRBV7-9
TGTGCCAGCGTACTGAAGAACACTGAAGCTTTCTTT
CASVLKNTEAFF
>14|TRBJ1-1|-|-|TRBV5-1
TGCGCCAGCAGCTTTGGACCTTTTGACACTGAAGCTTTCTTT
CASSFGPFDTEAFF
>14|TRBJ2-1|-|-|TRBV27
TGTGCCAGCACTACAGGGAACTCCTACAATGAGCAGTTCTTC
CASTTGNSYNEQFF
>16|TRBJ2-7|-|TRBD2|TRBV18
TGTGCCAGCTCACCCAACGCGGGGGGCTTGTCCTACGAGCAGTACTTC
CASSPNAGGLSYEQYF
>17|TRBJ2-1|-|TRBD2|TRBV28
TGTGCCAGCAGTTTTAGTGGGACTAGCGGGAGTCTCAATGAGCAGTTCTTC
CASSFSGTSGSLNEQFF
>15|TRBJ2-1|-|TRBD1|TRBV5-1
TGCGCCAGCAGCATGACAGGGGGCCCTGCTTATGAGCAGTTCTTC
CASSMTGGPAYEQFF
>15|TRBJ1-6|-|TRBD1|TRBV15
TGTGCCACCAGCAGAGTCGCAGGGGGGAGTTCACCCCTCCACTTT
CATSRVAGGSSPLHF
>13|TRBJ2-7|-|-|TRBV5-8
TGTGCCAGCAGCTTGGCGGCAAGCGACGAGCAGTACTTC
CASSLAASDEQYF
>15|TRBJ2-7|-|-|TRBV7-2
TGTGCCAGCTCCCCCCCTAGGGGGAGCTCCTACGAGCAGTACTTC
CASSPPRGSSYEQYF
>12|TRBJ1-1|-|-|TRBV30
TGTGCCTGGAGTAGGCAGGCGGGGGAAGCTTTCTTT
CAWSRQAGEAFF
>15|TRBJ1-5|-|-|TRBV6-1
TGTGCCAGCAGTGAAGCGGTCAGGGCCAATCAGCCCCAGCATTTT
CASSEAVRANQPQHF
>13|TRBJ2-7|-|-|TRBV19
TGTGCCAGTAGAATCTCAGGGGGGTACGAGCAGTACTTC
CASRISGGYEQYF
>16|TRBJ2-3|-|-|TRBV5-1
TGCGCCAGCAGCTTGGCCCCGGTGGGAAGTTCGGATACGCAGTATTTT
CASSLAPVGSSDTQYF
>14|TRBJ2-5|once|-|TRBV11-1
TGTGCCAGCAGCTTAGCGGCAGGGAGGGAGACCCAGTACTTC
CASSLAAGRETQYF
>14|TRBJ1-2|-|-|TRBV6-5
TGTGCCAGCAGTACTGGACCTGGGGTCTATGGCTACACCTTC
CASSTGPGVYGYTF
>13|TRBJ1-1|-|-|TRBV5-1
TGCGCCAGCAGCTACGACAGGAACACTGAAGCTTTCTTT
CASSYDRNTEAFF
>16|TRBJ1-2|-|-|TRBV5-1
TGCGCCAGCAGCTTGGGACCCCGGGGACTTAACTATGGCTACACCTTC
CASSLGPRGLNYGYTF
>16|TRBJ1-2|-|TRBD1|TRBV5-1
TGCGCCAGCAGCCTTCTTACAGGGGGCTCCAACTATGGCTACACCTTC
CASSLLTGGSNYGYTF
>15|TRBJ1-1|-|-|TRBV29-1
TGCAGCGTTAACCTCTTGACAGGACAGAACACTGAAGCTTTCTTT
CSVNLLTGQNTEAFF
>14|TRBJ1-1|-|-|TRBV9
TGTGCCAGCAGCGCAGGGGTCAGGCCTGAGGAAGCTTTCTTT
CASSAGVRPEEAFF
>13|TRBJ1-3|-|-|TRBV5-8
TGTGCCAGCAGCCCCATACCTGGAAACACCATATATTTT
CASSPIPGNTIYF
>13|TRBJ2-7|-|-|TRBV10-3
TGTGCCATCACCAGGACAGAGGGGTACGAGCAGTACTTC
CAITRTEGYEQYF
>12|TRBJ2-7|-|-|TRBV2
TGTGCCAACACCCGCTGGGGGGACGAGCAGTACTTC
CANTRWGDEQYF
>17|TRBJ2-1|-|TRBD2|TRBV5-1
TGCGCCAGCAGCCACGAGATCGGGACTAGCGGATACAATGAGCAGTTCTTC
CASSHEIGTSGYNEQFF
>13|TRBJ2-1|-|-|TRBV7-9
TGTGCCAGCAGCCCGAAGGGGCCGGATGAGCAGTTCTTC
CASSPKGPDEQFF
>13|TRBJ2-3|-|-|TRBV28
TGTGCCAGCAGTTTATACAGCACAGATACGCAGTATTTT
CASSLYSTDTQYF